What follows are 7 T cell receptor beta chains derived from one specimen sequenced in a study of T cells in Graves' hyperthyroidism and ophthalmopathy. Amplified regions were TCR beta CDR3 sequences from RNA transcripts. HTBI primers drove first-round RT-PCR of the TCR CDR3. Each CDR3 protein is one row after TCRdb ran MiXCR on the multiplex PCR reads. Counted here are 800,000 or so distinct CDR3 sequences, roughly 40% occurring once; the ten biggest clones make up 7.5% to 9.5%. Input material: blood. These receptors were taken from a man younger than 35 with Graves' hyperthyroidism.

A remark on this clonotype: A junction boundary mismatches the germline segment, possibly from a read error. This sequence joins TRBV5-4 and TRBJ1-6; weak D call: TRBD1 (5 bases). Germline V lookup: CDR1 SGHNT, CDR2 YYREEE (reference sequence). The CDR3 runs 14 residues. The CDR3 here is CASRDRARNSPLHF. As DNA, the CDR3 is TGCGCCAGCAGGGATCGTGCGAGAAATTCACCCCTCCACTTT.

In its sample, this clonotype was seen many times. The chain uses TRBV7-6 and TRBJ2-5; 9 bases map to TRBD2. The V segment lost 7 bases and the J segment 5 bases; nucleotides outside the gene matches: 8. CDR1 is SGHVS and CDR2 is FNYEAQ in the germline V gene. The CDR3 consists of 14 residues. CDR3 sequence reads: CASTPGGGVETQYF. CDR3 in DNA: TGTGCCAGCACCCCAGGCGGGGGGGTCGAGACCCAGTACTTC.

Of note for this clonotype: A much bigger clone sits one base away, suggesting this may be a read error. The chain couples TRBV7-7 to TRBJ2-5, with D perhaps matching TRBD2 (5 bases). The CDR3 totals 14 residues. Per germline, CDR1 SSHAT and CDR2 FNYEAQ (reference sequence). The CDR3 DNA reads as TGTGCTGGCAGCTTAGGGTCCGGAGGAGAGACCCAGTACTTC. Its translation: CAGSLGSGGETQYF.

The chain uses TRBV7-2 and TRBJ1-4; D remains unclear. The V end was cut by 1 base, the J end by 0 bases, with 9 bases between. The germline gives CDR1 SGHTA, CDR2 FQGNSA. The CDR3 runs 16 residues. The DNA for the CDR3 is TGTGCCAGCAGCTTAGGGGGTCCGGCAACTAATGAAAAACTGTTTTTT. Its protein product is CASSLGGPATNEKLFF.

The J gene is TRBJ1-2, the V gene TRBV5-1; possible D gene TRBD1, 6 bases. Trimming removed 4 bases at V and 6 bases at J, with 16 bases between. The CDR3 contains 14 residues. CDR1 and CDR2 from the germline V gene are SGHRS and YFSETQ. The CDR3 coding sequence is TGCGCCAGCAGCACAAGGGGGGAAATTGATGGCTACACCTTC. As protein: CASSTRGEIDGYTF.

This clonotype appeared a few times. The chain combines TRBV7-6 with TRBJ2-2, with D perhaps TRBD1 or TRBD2 (5 bases each). Germline V gene data show CDR1 as SGHVS and CDR2 as FNYEAQ. The ends were cut back, 3 bases at V and 3 bases at J, with 17 bases in the middle. The CDR3 spans 17 residues. The CDR3 reads CASSFIGSGRDTGELFF. The CDR3 DNA reads TGTGCCAGCAGCTTCATTGGGTCGGGACGAGACACCGGGGAGCTGTTTTTT. Supplemented by reference TRBV7-6 and TRBJ2-2, the full variable domain reads GAGVSQSPRYKVTKRGQDVALRCDPISGHVSLYWYRQALGQGPEFLTYFNYEAQQDKSGLPNDRFSAERPEGSISTLTIQRTEQRDSAMYRCASSFIGSGRDTGELFFGEGSRLTVL.

This clonotype was recorded many times. This chain connects TRBV12-3 or TRBV12-4 to TRBJ1-2, with 9 bases fitting TRBD1. Trimming cost V 6 bases and J 5 bases; bases outside gene matches: 4. The CDR3 is 13 residues long. In nucleotides, the CDR3 is TGTGCCAGCAGCCAGGACAGGGGATATGGCTACACCTTC. It specifies CASSQDRGYGYTF.